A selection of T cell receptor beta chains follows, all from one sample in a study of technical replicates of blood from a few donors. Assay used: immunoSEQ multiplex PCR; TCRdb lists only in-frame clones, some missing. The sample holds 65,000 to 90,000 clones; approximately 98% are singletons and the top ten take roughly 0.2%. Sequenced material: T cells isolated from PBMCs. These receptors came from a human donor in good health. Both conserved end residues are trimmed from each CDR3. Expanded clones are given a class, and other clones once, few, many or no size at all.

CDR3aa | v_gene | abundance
ASSLVVGGIGNEQF | TRBV5-5 | NA
ASSLGQPYEQY | TRBV11-1 | NA
ASRGPGETQY | TRBV2 | NA
ASSIGQGSGTEAF | TRBV19 | NA
ASSEHLMRVSSEAF | TRBV6-1 | few
ASSQLRDSYEQY | TRBV4-3 | NA
ASSLVEGARTEAF | TRBV7-2 | NA
ATSRGGGRAEAF | TRBV15 | once
ATSITRLAGDGELETQY | TRBV15 | NA
ASSQENFYEQY | TRBV14 | NA
ASSQRFTGQSYGYT | TRBV4-3 | NA
ASSYSWQSNQPQH | TRBV6-5 | NA
ASSIWDRGTEAF | TRBV19 | NA
ASKGGVSYNEQF | TRBV2 | NA
SARDGYEQY | TRBV20-1 | NA
ASCTGTLNTEAF | TRBV10-3 | NA
ASSLGTGESYEQY | TRBV27 | NA
ASSLRGAGGPRGTDTQY | TRBV7-2 | NA
ASSRDRANYGYT | TRBV6-5 | NA
ASSMTSTDTQY | TRBV7-2 | NA
ASSPGPGSYGYT | TRBV18 | NA
ASSWTGGMNTEAF | TRBV5-1 | NA